The 13 T cell receptor beta chains reported below all come from one sample, sequenced in a study of T cells in Graves' hyperthyroidism and ophthalmopathy. Regions amplified from RNA transcripts were the TCR beta CDR3 regions. During a first-round RT-PCR of the TCR CDR3, the HTBI primer set was used. Each CDR3 protein gets one entry after TCRdb re-called the multiplex PCR reads with MiXCR. The data show some 580,000 distinct CDR3 sequences, roughly a sixth seen once. Sequencing used blood. The receptor set was obtained from a woman in her thirties or forties with Graves' ophthalmopathy.

The chain is built from TRBV5-1 and TRBJ2-3; 9 positions agree with TRBD2. Unmatched junction bases numbered 10, after V lost 5 bases and J lost 3 bases. The CDR3 is made up of 16 amino acids. Germline V gene lookup returns CDR1 SGHRS and CDR2 YFSETQ. CDR3 sequence reads: CASRLGSGSPTDTQYF. The DNA of the CDR3 is TGCGCCAGCAGACTTGGTAGCGGGAGTCCTACAGATACGCAGTATTTT. Full variable domain (rest looked up from reference TRBV5-1 and TRBJ2-3): KAGVTQTPRYLIKTRGQQVTLSCSPISGHRSVSWYQQTPGQGLQFLFEYFSETQRNKGNFPGRFSGRQFSNSRSEMNVSTLELGDSALYLCASRLGSGSPTDTQYFGPGTRLTVL.

CDR3 sequence reads: CASSIQGDLYLDEQYF. The DNA of the CDR3 is TGTGCCAGTAGTATACAAGGGGATTTATATCTCGACGAGCAGTACTTC. This rearrangement joins TRBV19 to TRBJ2-7; possible D gene TRBD1, 5 bases. Germline V CDR1 and CDR2: LNHDA, SQIVND (reference sequence). The CDR3 length is 16 residues. Trimming stripped 2 bases from V and 5 bases from J, with 19 bases between.

This clonotype was seen at least ten times. The chain links TRBV3-1 to TRBJ1-2; 7 nucleotides match TRBD1. With 1 base clipped from V and 7 bases from J, the junction kept 15 bases outside the gene matches. The CDR3 consists of 17 residues. Germline V gene data show CDR1 as LGHDT and CDR2 as YNNKEL (reference sequence). The CDR3 nucleotides are TGTGCCAGCAGCCAAGGCGCAGGGGGAGGTTCAGACGGTGGCTACACCTTC. Its translation: CASSQGAGGGSDGGYTF.

The chain links TRBV5-5 to TRBJ2-1; D gene uncertain. The CDR3 contains 12 residues. Germline CDR1 SGHKS, CDR2 YYEKEE (reference sequence). Trimming pared 1 base from V and 10 bases from J, leaving 9 bases between. For the CDR3, the DNA is TGTGCCAGCAGCTTGTTCACGGAGGAGCAGTTCTTC. Amino acids: CASSLFTEEQFF.

The chain carries TRBV5-1 and TRBJ1-1, with D perhaps matching TRBD1 (5 bases). CDR1 and CDR2 (germline): SGHRS, YFSETQ. This CDR3 has 19 amino acids. Trimming cost V 0 bases and J 4 bases, with 25 bases left between them. As DNA, the CDR3 is TGCGCCAGCAGCTTGGGGGGACCCCGGGGGGGGATCCGGTTCACTGAAGCTTTCTTT. Translation gives CASSLGGPRGGIRFTEAFF.

This clonotype was counted only a few times. J is TRBJ2-2 and V is TRBV19, with 16 bases that match TRBD2. Germline V gene sequence: CDR1 LNHDA, CDR2 SQIVND (reference sequence). The V gene end was trimmed by 5 bases and the J gene end by 0 bases; junction bases not matched to a gene: 9. This CDR3 has 20 residues. The DNA of the CDR3 is TGTGCCAGTAGTCCTCCCCCGGGACTAGCGGGGGGGCCGAACACCGGGGAGCTGTTTTTT. Translated: CASSPPPGLAGGPNTGELFF.

This clonotype has a count of ten or more. This chain links TRBV27 with TRBJ1-1; D is uncertain. Trimming removed 6 bases from V and 7 bases from J, with 18 bases in between. CDR1 and CDR2 (germline): MNHEY, SMNVEV (reference sequence). The CDR3 spans 14 residues. This chain's CDR3 is CASSPGAGMGEAFF. The CDR3 coding sequence is TGTGCCAGCAGCCCCGGCGCGGGGATGGGTGAAGCTTTCTTT.

This clonotype was seen ten or more times. The chain joins TRBV9 to TRBJ1-1, with a tentative D call TRBD1 (6 bases). The CDR3 has 14 residues. Germline CDR1 and CDR2: SGDLS and YYNGEE. Trimming stripped 2 bases from V and 2 bases from J, with 10 bases between. CDR3 coding DNA: TGTGCCAGCAGCGTGGACAGTCAAAACACTGAAGCTTTCTTT. This gives the protein CASSVDSQNTEAFF.

In its sample, this clonotype was seen many times. This chain connects TRBV30 to TRBJ2-3; 10 bases map to TRBD2. This CDR3 region has 13 residues. V trimming: 6 bases; J trimming: 0 bases; junction bases outside the gene matches: 0. The V gene's germline CDR1 is GTSNPN and CDR2 SVGIG (reference sequence). The CDR3, as DNA: TGTGCCTGTAGCGGGGGGAGCACAGATACGCAGTATTTT. Encoded protein: CACSGGSTDTQYF.

This clonotype was seen many times. CDR3 loop: CASSLAANEQYF. As DNA, the CDR3 is TGTGCCAGCAGCTTAGCGGCCAACGAGCAGTACTTC. This chain links TRBV7-8 with TRBJ2-7, with D uncertain. Germline lookup yields CDR1 SGHVS and CDR2 FQNEAQ. The CDR3 consists of 12 residues. Trimming left V 0 bases short and J 5 bases short, with 5 bases between.

The chain links TRBV20-1 to TRBJ1-6; TRBD1 might be the D (6 bases). From germline, CDR1 is DFQATT and CDR2 SNEGSKA (reference sequence). CDR3 size: 14 residues. V lost 3 bases and J lost 10, with 16 bases in between. CDR3 nucleotides: TGCAGTGCTAGGGGTCAGGGGATTTGGTCACCCCTCCACTTT. Translation: CSARGQGIWSPLHF.

This clonotype occurred a few times. J is TRBJ2-1 and V is TRBV6-6, with TRBD2 matching 10 bases. Germline loops: CDR1 MNHNY, CDR2 SVGAGI (reference sequence). Trimming cost V 0 bases and J 7 bases; bases outside gene matches: 3. The CDR3 contains 15 residues. The CDR3 loop is CASSYSPSGRNEQFF. The CDR3 bases are TGTGCCAGCAGTTACTCGCCTAGCGGGAGAAATGAGCAGTTCTTC.

This clonotype was seen at least ten times. The chain is built from TRBV20-1 and TRBJ1-1; 10 bases match TRBD1. J lost 4 bases, V lost 4 bases, and 9 bases had no gene match. CDR3 length: 15 amino acids. CDR1 is DFQATT and CDR2 is SNEGSKA in the germline V gene (reference sequence). The CDR3 loop is CSAKGQGERITEAFF. The CDR3 bases are TGCAGTGCTAAAGGACAGGGGGAAAGGATCACTGAAGCTTTCTTT.